The 29 T cell receptor beta chains presented below share a single source sample, sequenced in a study of cytomegalovirus exposure and HLA in healthy donors. The PCR employed 60 Vbeta primers together with 13 Jbeta primers. Using immunoSEQ multiplex PCR, the repertoire was profiled, and TCRdb retains in-frame clones only, with some absent. In the table there are 200,000 or so clones, roughly 87% of which are singletons. The sequenced material came from PBMCs. The receptors were gathered from a girl less than two years old in good health and CMV-seronegative.

The chain links TRBV9 to TRBJ2-7; D perhaps matches TRBD1 (6 bases). Trimming left V 0 bases short and J 4 bases short, with 17 bases between. Germline lookup yields CDR1 SGDLS and CDR2 YYNGEE. The CDR3 runs to 16 residues. This CDR3 reads CASSVGKLGGVYEQYF. CDR3 in DNA: TGTGCCAGCAGCGTAGGGAAACTAGGGGGTGTTTACGAGCAGTACTTC.

As regards this clone: One end of the junction is discordant with germline, which a read error may explain. The genes are TRBV7-7 and TRBJ1-6; D remains ambiguous. Germline-derived CDR1 and CDR2 are SSHAT and FNYEAQ (reference sequence). This CDR3 has 13 residues. CDR3: CASSDHPGSPLHF. CDR3 DNA: TGTGCTAGCAGCGACCACCCGGGTTCACCCCTCCACTTT. Complete variable domain (other parts from reference TRBV7-7 and TRBJ1-6): GAGVSQSPRYKVTKRGQDVTLRCDPISSHATLYWYQQALGQGPEFLTYFNYEAQPDKSGLPSDRFSAERPEGSISTLTIQRTEQRDSAMYRCASSDHPGSPLHFGNGTRLTVT.

This clone was detected only a few times. This chain connects TRBV7-9 to TRBJ2-3; 10 nucleotides match TRBD2. This CDR3 spans 15 amino acids. V was pared by 4 bases and J by 2 bases, with 3 bases of the junction left unmatched. From germline, CDR1 is SEHNR and CDR2 FQNEAQ (reference sequence). Written as DNA, the CDR3 is TGTGCCAGCAGCTCGCTAGCGGGGGTCACAGATACGCAGTATTTT. Its translation: CASSSLAGVTDTQYF.

The chain employs TRBV6-1 and TRBJ2-1; 12 bases align to TRBD2. The CDR3 contains 17 residues. J gave up 1 base and V 4 bases, and 5 bases lay outside the gene matches. The germline V gene encodes CDR1 MNHNS and CDR2 SASEGT. CDR3 loop: CASSGLAGGPSYNEQFF. The CDR3 DNA follows: TGTGCCAGCAGTGGGCTAGCGGGAGGGCCTTCCTACAATGAGCAGTTCTTC.

This clone was seen a few times. The chain has TRBV29-1 and TRBJ1-5, with 8 bases fitting TRBD1. CDR1 is SQVTM, CDR2 ANQGSEA, per germline. The CDR3 sequence is 13 residues long. V lost 6 bases and J lost 4; bases outside the gene matches: 5. This chain's CDR3 is CSVGQGRNQPQHF. As DNA, the CDR3 is TGCAGCGTCGGACAGGGTCGAAATCAGCCCCAGCATTTT.

This chain joins TRBV13 and TRBJ2-1; TRBD2 is a possible D gene (7 bases). The CDR3 is made up of 15 amino acids. V gave up 4 bases and J gave up 0 bases, with 10 bases separating them. The germline V gene encodes CDR1 PRHDT and CDR2 FYEKMQ (reference sequence). In DNA, the CDR3 is TGTGCCAGCAGCTCCGGGGGGCCCTCCTACAATGAGCAGTTCTTC. Translated: CASSSGGPSYNEQFF.

The chain is built from TRBV18 and TRBJ1-3, with D uncertain. Germline V gene sequence: CDR1 KGHSH, CDR2 LQKENI. This CDR3 spans 15 amino acids. V shed 1 base and J shed 2 bases, with 9 bases lying between them. DNA of the CDR3: TGTGCCAGCTCACCACGCGCTGAGGCTGGAAACACCATATATTTT. Protein sequence: CASSPRAEAGNTIYF.

This clone was observed once. The V gene is TRBV7-2, the J gene TRBJ2-7; 10 bases line up with TRBD2. The CDR3 consists of 13 residues. Germline V CDR1 and CDR2: SGHTA, FQGNSA. V shed 1 base and J 11 bases; nucleotides not matched to a gene: 5. The CDR3 protein is CASSLGGSGGKYF. Written as DNA, the CDR3 is TGTGCCAGCAGCTTAGGGGGTAGCGGGGGGAAGTACTTC.

There are a few counts of this clone. This chain joins TRBV25-1 and TRBJ1-1; unclear D gene. V gave up 0 bases and J gave up 11 bases, with 10 bases separating them. This CDR3 contains 12 residues. The germline CDR1 and CDR2 sequences are MGHDK and SYGVNS. The CDR3 nucleotides are TGTGCCAGCAGTGAATATCGCTATCCGGCTTTCTTT. Amino acid sequence: CASSEYRYPAFF.

The genes are TRBV9 and TRBJ2-3; TRBD2 matches at 8 bases. This CDR3 is built from 16 residues. Per germline, CDR1 SGDLS and CDR2 YYNGEE. Trimming took 4 bases from V and 1 from J; bases not matched to a gene: 8. CDR3 residues: CASSRGSGARTDTQYF. CDR3 DNA: TGTGCCAGCAGCAGGGGTAGCGGGGCTCGCACAGATACGCAGTATTTT.

This rearrangement joins TRBV15 to TRBJ2-3; TRBD2 matches at 9 bases. Germline-derived CDR1 and CDR2 are LNHNV and YYDKDF (reference sequence). This CDR3 spans 16 amino acids. V lost 0 bases, J lost 5 bases, and 6 bases stayed unmatched. CDR3 amino acids: CATSRDRSGGIDTQYF. The DNA of the CDR3 is TGTGCCACCAGCAGAGATAGGAGCGGGGGGATAGATACGCAGTATTTT.

V gene TRBV4-3 combines with J gene TRBJ2-1; no clear D gene. This CDR3 is built from 14 residues. The germline V gene encodes CDR1 LGHNA and CDR2 YSLEER. The V gene lost 0 bases and the J gene lost 7 bases, with 10 bases spanning the gap. CDR3 residues: CASSQDLGWNEQFF. The CDR3, as DNA: TGCGCCAGCAGCCAAGATCTCGGTTGGAATGAGCAGTTCTTC.

This clone was found once. The V gene is TRBV5-1, the J gene TRBJ2-5; unclear D gene. This CDR3 region has 13 residues. Trimming removed 2 bases at V and 1 base at J, with 6 bases between. CDR1 and CDR2 from the germline V gene are SGHRS and YFSETQ. In DNA form, the CDR3 reads TGCGCCAGCAGCTTTGCGAGCCAAGAGACCCAGTACTTC. Its protein product is CASSFASQETQYF. The full variable domain, with the rest looked up from reference TRBV5-1 and TRBJ2-5, is KAGVTQTPRYLIKTRGQQVTLSCSPISGHRSVSWYQQTPGQGLQFLFEYFSETQRNKGNFPGRFSGRQFSNSRSEMNVSTLELGDSALYLCASSFASQETQYFGPGTRLLVL.

Concerning this clone: The junction departs from the called germline gene at one end, perhaps through a read error. V and J are TRBV7-9 and TRBJ2-2, with 11 bases fitting TRBD2. The CDR3 consists of 17 residues. Per germline, CDR1 SEHNR and CDR2 FQNEAQ (reference sequence). The CDR3 DNA sequence: TGTTCCAGCAGCTATACTAGCGGGGGCCATAACACCGGGGAGCTGTTTTTT. As protein: CSSSYTSGGHNTGELFF.

This chain connects TRBV5-1 to TRBJ2-3; D is ambiguous. Trimming shortened V by 1 base and J by 5 bases, and 5 bases separated the two germline ends. The CDR3 is 12 amino acids. Germline V gene lookup returns CDR1 SGHRS and CDR2 YFSETQ. CDR3 nucleotide sequence: TGCGCCAGCAGCTTGACACAAGATACGCAGTATTTT. It specifies CASSLTQDTQYF.

This chain links TRBV5-1 with TRBJ1-2, with D uncertain. CDR1 SGHRS and CDR2 YFSETQ come from the germline V gene. The CDR3 consists of 14 residues. With 1 base removed from V and 3 bases from J, the gap between germline ends came to 10 bases. CDR3 sequence: CASSLKREDYGYTF. CDR3 nucleotides: TGCGCCAGCAGCTTGAAGAGGGAGGACTATGGCTACACCTTC. Full variable domain (remainder filled in from reference TRBV5-1 and TRBJ1-2): KAGVTQTPRYLIKTRGQQVTLSCSPISGHRSVSWYQQTPGQGLQFLFEYFSETQRNKGNFPGRFSGRQFSNSRSEMNVSTLELGDSALYLCASSLKREDYGYTFGSGTRLTVV.

The chain has TRBV5-3 and TRBJ2-7; maybe TRBD2 (5 bases). TRBV5-3 is designated an ORF whose function remains uncertain. V dropped 0 bases and J dropped 5 bases, with 9 bases sitting between them. The CDR3 length is 13 residues. The CDR3 sequence: CARSLGRGNEQYF. For the CDR3, the DNA is TGTGCCAGAAGCTTGGGACGGGGAAACGAGCAGTACTTC.

This chain joins TRBV7-6 and TRBJ2-1, with TRBD2 identical over 15 bases. With V trimmed by 5 bases and J by 3 bases, 5 bases remained unmatched. Per germline, CDR1 SGHVS and CDR2 FNYEAQ. CDR3 length equals 17 residues. The CDR3: CASSLGLAGGRYNEQFF. In nucleotides, the CDR3 is TGTGCCAGCAGCCTGGGACTAGCGGGAGGACGCTACAATGAGCAGTTCTTC.

CDR3 in amino acids: CASSEGRGPTYEQYF. The CDR3 bases are TGTGCCAGCAGTGAAGGGAGGGGGCCTACCTACGAGCAGTACTTC. The chain has TRBV6-1 and TRBJ2-7; D might be TRBD1 (7 bases). The CDR3 extends over 15 amino acids. Trimming removed 1 base from V and 2 bases from J, with 12 bases in between. The germline V gene has CDR1 MNHNS and CDR2 SASEGT.

Notes on this clone: A read error may account for a junction end that differs from germline. The rearrangement links TRBV7-9 to TRBJ1-2, with D tentatively TRBD1 (5 bases). Germline V CDR1 and CDR2: SEHNR, FQNEAQ (reference sequence). The CDR3 is 14 residues long. CDR3 protein: CSSSLGQLINGYTF. The CDR3 nucleotides read TGTTCCAGCAGCTTAGGACAATTAATAAATGGCTACACCTTC.

This clone was observed a single time. This CDR3 is CASSLGEKLFF. DNA for the CDR3: TGTGCCAGCAGTCTTGGCGAAAAACTGTTTTTT. V gene TRBV2 combines with J gene TRBJ1-4, with unresolved D. The germline CDR1 and CDR2 sequences are SNHLY and FYNNEI. V lost 5 bases and J 8 bases, leaving 6 bases between the germline ends. This CDR3 region has 11 residues.

The gene calls are TRBV18 and TRBJ2-7; D may be TRBD2 (6 bases). CDR3 length equals 16 residues. Looked up from germline, CDR1 is KGHSH and CDR2 is LQKENI. V was shortened by 6 bases and J by 2 bases, with 20 bases between the two germline ends. The CDR3 is CASSPTGGVDAYEQYF. The CDR3 nucleotides are TGTGCCAGCTCGCCCACAGGCGGGGTTGATGCCTACGAGCAGTACTTC.

This chain connects TRBV7-9 to TRBJ2-3; 12 positions match TRBD2. Losses at the gene ends were 0 bases for V and 6 bases for J; bases not matched to a gene: 10. CDR3 length equals 18 residues. Germline CDR1 SEHNR, CDR2 FQNEAQ (reference sequence). The CDR3 sequence: CASSLAPGLAGPTDTQYF. As DNA, the CDR3 is TGTGCCAGCAGCTTAGCGCCGGGACTAGCGGGCCCGACGGATACGCAGTATTTT.

The chain carries TRBV27 and TRBJ1-1; maybe TRBD1 (6 bases). The CDR3 is made up of 15 amino acids. Trimming took off 8 bases at V and 0 bases at J, with 16 bases between the two ends. The germline gives CDR1 MNHEY, CDR2 SMNVEV (reference sequence). Written as DNA, the CDR3 is TGTGCCAGCCGGGCTCCGGGACAATTGAACACTGAAGCTTTCTTT. Amino acid sequence: CASRAPGQLNTEAFF.

The chain uses TRBV5-1 and TRBJ2-1; TRBD2 is a possible D gene (5 bases). This CDR3 is built from 15 residues. The V end lost 7 bases, the J end lost 4 bases, and 18 bases lay between the germline ends. Germline CDR1 SGHRS, CDR2 YFSETQ. CDR3 region: CASDSGVGRYNEQFF. DNA of the CDR3: TGCGCCAGCGATTCCGGGGTAGGGCGGTACAATGAGCAGTTCTTC.

V is TRBV4-2 and J is TRBJ2-5, with a tentative D call TRBD2 (6 bases). Trimming took off 4 bases at V and 5 bases at J, with 14 bases between the two ends. This CDR3 has 14 residues. Germline V gene lookup returns CDR1 LGHNA and CDR2 YNFKEQ. The CDR3 nucleotides are TGTGCCAGCAGCCTCGGGGGAGACTGGGAGACCCAGTACTTC. Residues: CASSLGGDWETQYF.

This clone was seen once. V and J are TRBV7-3 and TRBJ2-3, with D perhaps TRBD2 (6 bases). The V end lost 8 bases, the J end lost 5 bases, and 14 bases lay between the germline ends. Germline CDR1 reads SGHTA; CDR2 reads FQGTGA. This CDR3 is built from 13 residues. This CDR3 is CASGKRALDTQYF. CDR3 sequence (DNA): TGTGCCAGCGGAAAGCGGGCGCTAGATACGCAGTATTTT.

This sequence joins TRBV11-3 and TRBJ2-3; weak D call: TRBD1 (7 bases). Germline CDR1 SGHNT, CDR2 YENEEA. Trimming took 5 bases from V and 3 from J, leaving 15 bases between them. There are 15 residues in the CDR3. CDR3 sequence: CASSRRAGGTDTQYF. The CDR3 bases are TGTGCCAGCAGCCGCCGGGCAGGGGGGACAGATACGCAGTATTTT.

The chain has TRBV5-1 and TRBJ2-7; 7 bases line up with TRBD1. The CDR3 loop spans 16 amino acids. After removal of 2 bases from V and 4 bases from J, the junction contained 12 bases not matched to a gene. CDR1 and CDR2 (germline): SGHRS, YFSETQ. CDR3 loop: CASSLRTGDRRYEQYF. The CDR3 DNA reads TGCGCCAGCAGCTTACGGACAGGAGACAGAAGATACGAGCAGTACTTC.